This TCR beta chain was recorded in a study of identical twins. Notes on the study in general: Among out-of-frame alpha sequences shared by twins, low generation probability occurred in excess. Excess twin sharing in beta out-of-frame sequences was weaker. One should note that invariant MAIT and iNKT cells could partly confound zero-insertion analyses. Monozygotic twin pairs showed more out-of-frame TCR alpha sharing than models estimated.

As for this clonotype: Its antigen is currently unknown.

The V end lost 2 bases, the J end lost 6 bases, and 17 bases lay between the germline ends. Germline V gene data show CDR1 as MDHEN and CDR2 as SYDVKM. The length of the CDR3 is 16 residues. TCRdb reprocessed the 5' RACE reads via MiXCR and lists one record per CDR3 protein. The table includes 1.5 million to 2 million distinct CDR3 sequences, less than 40% detected once. The gene calls are TRBV28 and TRBJ2-1; TRBD2 is a possible D gene (6 bases). This sequence was found in a newborn girl in good health. Sequencing used cord blood. In nucleotides, the CDR3 is TGTGCCAGCAGTTTACCCAACCGGGACTTCCTCAATGAGCAGTTCTTC. This gives the protein CASSLPNRDFLNEQFF. The full variable domain, rest sourced from reference TRBV28 and TRBJ2-1, is DVKVTQSSRYLVKRTGEKVFLECVQDMDHENMFWYRQDPGLGLRLIYFSYDVKMKEKGDIPEGYSVSREKKERFSLILESASTNQTSMYLCASSLPNRDFLNEQFFGPGTRLTVL.